This T cell receptor (beta chain) was recorded in a study of cytomegalovirus exposure and HLA in healthy donors. Findings and limits, study-wide: There were some public TCRs occurring in many donors, but most TCR sequences were rare. Among the CMV-associated chains, a few were confirmed in vitro as specific for CMV antigens. The investigators catalogued 150 or so TCR beta chains as cytomegalovirus-associated. A later analysis found first-cohort TCR clusters tended to co-occur in the approximately 110 validation repertoires.

Deletions cut 1 base from V and 0 bases from J, with 13 bases between. The CDR3 contains 17 residues. Germline CDR1 reads LGHNA; CDR2 reads YNFKEQ. Profiled with immunoSEQ multiplex PCR; TCRdb holds only in-frame clones, not every one. The sample has 150,000 to 200,000 clones; approximately 86% are singletons. Comments on this clone: Its antigen is unidentified.

Sequencing was performed on PBMCs. The chain recombines TRBV4-2 with TRBJ1-3; D call uncertain. The TCR was taken from a woman younger than 35 in good health and CMV-seronegative. CDR3 residues: CASSQGTLLISGNTIYF. In nucleotides, the CDR3 is TGTGCCAGCAGCCAAGGGACTCTATTAATCTCTGGAAACACCATATATTTT.